This entry describes one T cell receptor beta chain. Its antigen is unknown. This table comes from immunoSEQ multiplex PCR, and its TCRdb copy is limited to in-frame clones, with some not included. The sample has approximately 2.5 million clones, around 90% seen once. CDR3 length: 15 amino acids. The germline V and J ends were trimmed by 4 bases and 5 bases, with 17 bases remaining between them. CDR1 is MGHRA, CDR2 YSYEKL, per germline. The data originate from a study of shared clonotypes between healthy human individuals. Study as a whole: CD4 naive and memory got three plates each, CD8 naive two, CD8 memory one.

Findings of the study overall: A reduction in generation probabilities was seen for non-shared clonotypes relative to those shared by all four donors.

The clonotype was recovered from a man younger than 30 in good health. This chain links TRBV4-1 with TRBJ2-5; D uncertain. Sequencing used naive CD4+ T cells sorted from blood. Subset reported: CD45RA+ positively selected. The CDR3 DNA follows: TGCGCCAGCAGCCCCTCCCCCCCTGGGAAGGAGACCCAGTACTTC. Encoded protein: CASSPSPPGKETQYF.